The 11 T cell receptor beta chains below come from one sample, sequenced in a study of neurological immune-mediated disorders. A single record per CDR3 protein comes from TCRdb applying MiXCR to the 5' RACE reads. The data show about 52,000 distinct CDR3 sequences, 3% to 4.5% seen once. Material for sequencing was PBMCs. The receptors shown here come from a man between 60 and 75 years old with multiple sclerosis.

This clonotype turned up a few times. The CDR3 DNA reads TGTGCCAGCAGCCCGGGTTTGGGAACGAACACTGAAGCTTTCTTT. This translates into CASSPGLGTNTEAFF. This chain uses TRBV7-9 with TRBJ1-1, with no clear D. The CDR3 covers 15 residues. CDR1 is SEHNR and CDR2 is FQNEAQ in the germline V gene (reference sequence). Trimming stripped 5 bases from V and 1 base from J, with 14 bases between. Full variable domain (outside the CDR3, taken from reference TRBV7-9 and TRBJ1-1): DTGVSQNPRHKITKRGQNVTFRCDPISEHNRLYWYRQTLGQGPEFLTYFQNEAQLEKSRLLSDRFSAERPKGSFSTLEIQRTEQGDSAMYLCASSPGLGTNTEAFFGQGTRLTVV.

This clonotype was found many times. The chain has TRBV7-8 and TRBJ2-7; TRBD2 matches 8 bases. Germline assignment: CDR1 SGHVS and CDR2 FQNEAQ. This CDR3 is 16 amino acids long. V gave up 5 bases and J gave up 1 base; unmatched junction bases: 10. The CDR3 is CASSHAVGLGSYEQYF. In DNA form, the CDR3 reads TGTGCCAGCAGCCACGCTGTGGGACTAGGGTCCTACGAGCAGTACTTC.

Many counts were recorded for this clonotype. The V call is TRBV9, the J call TRBJ2-3; the D is unclear. Trimming shortened V by 4 bases and J by 0 bases, and 12 bases separated the two germline ends. The CDR3 is made up of 15 amino acids. CDR1 and CDR2 (germline): SGDLS, YYNGEE. CDR3: CASSSQAASTDTQYF. The DNA of the CDR3 is TGTGCCAGCAGCTCCCAGGCAGCTAGCACAGATACGCAGTATTTT.

The chain links TRBV5-1 to TRBJ1-1, with D unresolved. CDR3 size: 14 residues. V was shortened by 0 bases and J by 7 bases, with 13 bases between the two germline ends. CDR1 is SGHRS and CDR2 is YFSETQ in the germline V gene. CDR3 DNA sequence: TGCGCCAGCAGCTTGGCCGAGAGGAGGATTGAAGCTTTCTTT. It encodes CASSLAERRIEAFF.

This clonotype was counted at least ten times. V gene TRBV9 combines with J gene TRBJ2-5, with D unclear. The germline CDR1 and CDR2 sequences are SGDLS and YYNGEE. The CDR3 contains 12 residues. Trimming took 0 bases from V and 3 from J, leaving 3 bases between them. CDR3: CASSVGEETQYF. Here the CDR3 DNA reads TGTGCCAGCAGCGTAGGAGAAGAGACCCAGTACTTC.

This clonotype came up many times. The rearrangement links TRBV15 to TRBJ2-7, with D tentatively TRBD2 (6 bases). V dropped 3 bases and J dropped 5 bases, with 8 bases sitting between them. This CDR3 has 12 amino acids. Germline CDR1 reads LNHNV; CDR2 reads YYDKDF (reference sequence). Here the CDR3 DNA reads TGTGCCACCAGCAGCCCTAGCGACGAGCAGTACTTC. As protein: CATSSPSDEQYF.

J is TRBJ1-1 and V is TRBV20-1; D is unclear. The CDR3 has 14 residues. CDR1 and CDR2 (germline): DFQATT, SNEGSKA (reference sequence). V lost 1 base and J lost 1, with 10 bases in between. CDR3 region: CSARARGRNTEAFF. The CDR3 DNA sequence: TGCAGTGCTAGAGCTCGGGGAAGGAACACTGAAGCTTTCTTT.

This clonotype appeared many times. The chain uses TRBV27 and TRBJ1-2; D is ambiguous. V lost 0 bases to trimming and J lost 10 bases, with 15 bases between them. CDR3 length: 14 amino acids. From germline, CDR1 is MNHEY and CDR2 SMNVEV (reference sequence). CDR3 coding DNA: TGTGCCAGCAGTTTATCCAAAGGGAGACCCGTCTACACCTTC. Translation: CASSLSKGRPVYTF.

At least ten counts were recorded for this clonotype. The chain joins TRBV20-1 to TRBJ1-1; no clear D gene. There are 13 residues in the CDR3. Germline CDR1 DFQATT, CDR2 SNEGSKA (reference sequence). Trimming took off 6 bases at V and 1 base at J, with 12 bases between the two ends. The CDR3 DNA reads as TGCAGTGCATTTAAGACACCGAACACTGAAGCTTTCTTT. Its translation is CSAFKTPNTEAFF.

For the CDR3, the DNA is TGCGCCAGCAGCAAAGACAGGGGATTCTACGAGCAGTACTTC. This encodes CASSKDRGFYEQYF. The chain carries TRBV5-1 and TRBJ2-7, with TRBD1 matching over 8 bases. The CDR3 extends over 14 amino acids. With 4 bases clipped from V and 3 bases from J, the junction kept 6 bases outside the gene matches. CDR1 is SGHRS, CDR2 YFSETQ, per germline.

This clonotype was found many times. The V call is TRBV9, the J call TRBJ1-1; TRBD1 might be the D (5 bases). Trimming cost V 0 bases and J 5 bases, with 11 bases left between them. CDR3 size: 14 residues. From germline, CDR1 is SGDLS and CDR2 YYNGEE. The CDR3 sequence is CASSVGGGHTEAFF. For the CDR3, the DNA is TGTGCCAGCAGCGTAGGCGGGGGTCATACTGAAGCTTTCTTT.